A selection of T cell receptor beta chains follows, all from one sample in a study of blood T cell repertoires in COVID-19. Sequencing was performed with immunoSEQ multiplex PCR; in TCRdb, only in-frame clones are kept and a portion is missing. The top ten hold around 27% of the sample, which has about 200,000 clones, approximately 83% seen once. Material for sequencing was peripheral blood. These receptor sequences come from a man between 40 and 49 years old with acute or convalescent COVID-19. The CDR3 runs from the conserved cysteine through the conserved F or W. A D gene is named only where the DNA matches it firmly.

j_call v_call d_call cdr3_aa
TRBJ2-1 TRBV10-3 - CAIRGGSYNEQFF
TRBJ1-4 TRBV7-9 - CASSLGWGVVEKLFF
TRBJ2-3 TRBV7-2 - CASSAGTTDTQYF
TRBJ1-1 TRBV30 - CAWSFQGISWAFF
TRBJ2-1 TRBV7-9 TRBD2 CASSFLASGNSYNEQFF
TRBJ2-5 TRBV7-8 TRBD1 CASSLPATGGGETQYF
TRBJ2-7 TRBV24-1 TRBD1 CATREPLDRGHEQYF
TRBJ2-7 TRBV7-9 - CASSLASSTHSYEQYF
TRBJ1-4 TRBV19 TRBD1 CASSTTGGSNEKLFF
TRBJ2-7 TRBV30 TRBD2 CAWSVGLAGHIGQYF
TRBJ2-2 TRBV25-1 TRBD2 CASSGAGWGELFF
TRBJ2-1 TRBV5-1 TRBD2 CASSLTSGRFEQFF
TRBJ2-7 TRBV2 - CASSELANSYEQYF
TRBJ2-2 TRBV24-1 - CATSDPGTTGAGELFF
TRBJ2-2 TRBV5-5 TRBD2 CASSFDSGGDTGELFF
TRBJ1-1 TRBV19 TRBD1 CASSKHRGRNTIMNTEAFF
TRBJ2-2 TRBV7-2 - CASSLWGGSGELFF
TRBJ1-4 TRBV7-8 - CASSLGPNEKLFF
TRBJ1-5 TRBV5-5 TRBD1 CASSLGGTGDQPQHF
TRBJ1-2 TRBV6-5 - CASSLGGSYGYTF
TRBJ1-4 TRBV4-2 TRBD1 CASSQGQAADATNEKLFF
TRBJ2-3 TRBV5-1 TRBD2 CASSRGGVAGGADTQYF
TRBJ1-5 TRBV12-3/TRBV12-4 - CASSLDRNQPQHF
TRBJ1-1 TRBV18 - CASSQALNTEAFF
TRBJ2-1 TRBV19 TRBD2 CASNSGRTGEQFF
TRBJ1-1 TRBV12-3/TRBV12-4 TRBD1 CASSRTGNTEAFF
TRBJ2-1 TRBV30 - CAWRFPGNEQFF
TRBJ1-4 TRBV5-4 - CASSTLGRREKLFF
TRBJ1-2 TRBV25-1 TRBD1 CASSDLQGPHYGYTF
TRBJ1-2 TRBV28 - CASSVNSFSSYSIYGYTF
TRBJ2-1 TRBV2 - CAFQQGSSYNEQFF
TRBJ1-6 TRBV7-9 - CASSAERSYNSPLHF
TRBJ2-1 TRBV29-1 - CSVEGLENEQFF
TRBJ2-7 TRBV5-1 TRBD1 CASSAGQGAIGYEQYF
TRBJ1-2 TRBV30 - CAWSVAGEGGYTF
TRBJ1-1 TRBV19 - CASSIGRGANTEAFF
TRBJ1-3 TRBV29-1 - CSVVTAGNTIYF
TRBJ2-7 TRBV27 TRBD1 CASSRTGGNYEQYF
TRBJ1-2 TRBV5-5 TRBD1 CASSLGGTGRYGYTF
TRBJ2-7 TRBV2 - CASSEARAGEQYF
TRBJ1-5 TRBV20-1 TRBD1 CSAGAGQGARAQHF
TRBJ2-5 TRBV5-1 - CASSLGVASETQYF
TRBJ2-7 TRBV18 TRBD2 CASSPLTSGTYEQYF
TRBJ2-7 TRBV5-1 TRBD1 CASSLSWDSSYEQYF
TRBJ1-2 TRBV10-3 TRBD1 CAISDPDRVYGYTF
TRBJ1-4 TRBV11-2 - CASSSLDRRKLFF
TRBJ2-7 TRBV6-6 TRBD1 CASSGRDRSYEQYF
TRBJ2-2 TRBV18 TRBD1 CASSAGQATNTGELFF
TRBJ2-1 TRBV19 TRBD1 CASSIMPGTAFDNEQFF
TRBJ1-2 TRBV19 TRBD1 CASGQEYGYTF
TRBJ2-2 TRBV24-1 TRBD1 CATSVPGQGSGGELFF
TRBJ1-5 TRBV19 - CASSTLTGLRQPQHF
TRBJ2-1 TRBV11-2 TRBD2 CASSLMLAGLPDNEQFF